This T cell receptor (beta chain) was identified during a study of shared clonotypes between healthy human individuals. Germline V gene data show CDR1 as SGHTA and CDR2 as FQGNSA. V lost 5 bases to trimming and J lost 1 base, with 11 bases between them. This CDR3 contains 15 residues. How the authors handled the data: ImmunoSEQ yielded junction-only sequences lacking quality scores, so filtering differed. Repertoires were generated with immunoSEQ multiplex PCR, while TCRdb's copy carries only in-frame clones and drops some. The D gene and trimming were derived from the DNA, and the V and J assignments and clone size from that table. The sample has under 1,100,000 clones, about 84% seen once. HIV-negative, healthy adults without recent acute infections or vaccinations were the donors.

Material for sequencing was memory CD4+ T cells from PBMCs. Subset defined: CD45RA-negative fraction. This TCR derives from a man aged 18 to 29 in good health. Some clones in this sample may be carry-over from other donors' samples. The chain uses TRBV7-2 and TRBJ2-2; D not certain. CDR3 residues: CASSIGVQNTGELFF. Written as DNA, the CDR3 is TGTGCCAGCAGCATTGGGGTACAGAACACCGGGGAGCTGTTTTTT.